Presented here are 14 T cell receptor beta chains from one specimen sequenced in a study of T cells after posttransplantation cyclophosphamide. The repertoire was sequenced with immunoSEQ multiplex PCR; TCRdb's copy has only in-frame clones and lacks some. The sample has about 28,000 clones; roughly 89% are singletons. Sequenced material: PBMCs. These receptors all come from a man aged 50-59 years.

CDR3 amino acids: CASSIVGNEKLFF. CDR3 DNA: TGTGCCAGTAGTATAGTCGGTAATGAAAAACTGTTTTTT. J is TRBJ1-4 and V is TRBV19; unclear D gene. Deletions cut 1 base from V and 4 bases from J, with 4 bases between. Germline-derived CDR1 and CDR2 are LNHDA and SQIVND (reference sequence). This CDR3 has 13 residues.

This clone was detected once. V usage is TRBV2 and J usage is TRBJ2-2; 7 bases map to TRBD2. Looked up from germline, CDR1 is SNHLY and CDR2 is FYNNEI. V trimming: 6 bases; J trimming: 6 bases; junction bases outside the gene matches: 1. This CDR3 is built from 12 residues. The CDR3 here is CASSAGAGELFF. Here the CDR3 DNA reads TGTGCCAGCAGCGCGGGGGCCGGGGAGCTGTTTTTT.

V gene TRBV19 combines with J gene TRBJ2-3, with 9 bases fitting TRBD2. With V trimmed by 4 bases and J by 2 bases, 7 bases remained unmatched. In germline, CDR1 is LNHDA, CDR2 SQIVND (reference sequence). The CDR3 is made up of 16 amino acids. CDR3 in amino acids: CASSTSGGLDTDTQYF. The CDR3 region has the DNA TGTGCCAGTAGTACGAGCGGGGGGTTGGACACAGATACGCAGTATTTT.

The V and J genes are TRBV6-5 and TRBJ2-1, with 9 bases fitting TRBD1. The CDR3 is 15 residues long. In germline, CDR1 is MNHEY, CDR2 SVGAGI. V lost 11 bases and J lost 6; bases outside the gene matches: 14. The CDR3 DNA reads TGTGCCTCCTATACCGGGACAGGGACGACCAATGAGCAGTTCTTC. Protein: CASYTGTGTTNEQFF.

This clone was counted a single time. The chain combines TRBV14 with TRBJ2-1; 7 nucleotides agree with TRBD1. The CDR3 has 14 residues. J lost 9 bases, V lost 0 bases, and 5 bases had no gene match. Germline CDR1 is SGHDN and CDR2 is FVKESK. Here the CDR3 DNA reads TGTGCCAGCAGCCAAGAAATAGGGGGCCCTGAGCAGTTCTTC. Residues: CASSQEIGGPEQFF.

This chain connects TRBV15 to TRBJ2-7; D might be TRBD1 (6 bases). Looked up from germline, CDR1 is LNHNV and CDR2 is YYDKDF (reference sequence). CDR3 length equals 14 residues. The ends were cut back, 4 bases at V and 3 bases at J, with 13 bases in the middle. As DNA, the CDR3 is TGTGCCACCAGCATCTCAGGGGATCGCTACGAGCAGTACTTC. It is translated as CATSISGDRYEQYF.

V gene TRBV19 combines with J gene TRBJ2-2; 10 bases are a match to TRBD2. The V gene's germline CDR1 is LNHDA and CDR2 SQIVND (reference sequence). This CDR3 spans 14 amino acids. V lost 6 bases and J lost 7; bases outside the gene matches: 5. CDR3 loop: CASRSGGAVGELFF. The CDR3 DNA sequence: TGTGCCAGTAGAAGCGGGGGGGCGGTCGGGGAGCTGTTTTTT.

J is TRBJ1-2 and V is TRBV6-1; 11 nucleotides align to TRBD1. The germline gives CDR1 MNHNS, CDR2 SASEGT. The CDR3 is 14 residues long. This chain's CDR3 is CALLLDRGLRGYTF. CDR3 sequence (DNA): TGTGCTCTCCTACTGGACAGGGGGCTTCGGGGCTACACCTTC.

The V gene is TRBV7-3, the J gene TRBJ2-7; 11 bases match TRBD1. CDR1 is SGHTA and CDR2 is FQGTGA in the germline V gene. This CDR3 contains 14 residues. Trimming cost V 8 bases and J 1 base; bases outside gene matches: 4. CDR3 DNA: TGTGCCAGCCTCCGGGACAGGGGGTCCTACGAGCAGTACTTC. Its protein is CASLRDRGSYEQYF.

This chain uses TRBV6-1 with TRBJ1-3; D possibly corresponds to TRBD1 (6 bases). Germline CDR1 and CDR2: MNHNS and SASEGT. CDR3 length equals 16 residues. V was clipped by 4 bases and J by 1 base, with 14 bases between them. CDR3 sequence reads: CASSASQGLSGNTIYF. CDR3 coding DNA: TGTGCCAGCAGTGCTTCCCAGGGGCTTTCTGGAAACACCATATATTTT.

CDR3: CASSDPSAGIREKLFF. The DNA of the CDR3 is TGTGCCAGCAGTGATCCCTCGGCGGGGATTCGTGAAAAACTGTTTTTT. The V and J genes are TRBV2 and TRBJ1-4; D not certain. V gave up 3 bases and J gave up 7 bases, with 18 bases separating them. Germline V lookup: CDR1 SNHLY, CDR2 FYNNEI. The CDR3 is 16 residues long.

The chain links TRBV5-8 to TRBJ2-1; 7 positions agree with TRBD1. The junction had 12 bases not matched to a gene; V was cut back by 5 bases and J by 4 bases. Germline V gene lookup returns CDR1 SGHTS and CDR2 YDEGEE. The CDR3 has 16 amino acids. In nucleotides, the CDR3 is TGTGCCAGCAGAACAGGACGAGGGGGCGCGTACAATGAGCAGTTCTTC. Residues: CASRTGRGGAYNEQFF.

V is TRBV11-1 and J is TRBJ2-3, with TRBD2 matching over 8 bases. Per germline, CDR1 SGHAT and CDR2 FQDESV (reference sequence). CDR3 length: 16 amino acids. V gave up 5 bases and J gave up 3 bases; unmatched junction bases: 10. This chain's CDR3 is CASSPRSGGGTDTQYF. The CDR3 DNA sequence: TGTGCCAGCAGCCCTCGGAGCGGGGGTGGGACAGATACGCAGTATTTT. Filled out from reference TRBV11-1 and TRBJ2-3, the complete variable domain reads EAEVAQSPRYKITEKSQAVAFWCDPISGHATLYWYRQILGQGPELLVQFQDESVVDDSQLPKDRFSAERLKGVDSTLKIQPAELGDSAMYLCASSPRSGGGTDTQYFGPGTRLTVL.

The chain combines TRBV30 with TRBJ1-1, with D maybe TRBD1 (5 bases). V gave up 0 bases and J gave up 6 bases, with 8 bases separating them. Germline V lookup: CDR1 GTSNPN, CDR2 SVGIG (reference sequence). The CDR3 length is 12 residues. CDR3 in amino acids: CAWSVPGPEAFF. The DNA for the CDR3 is TGTGCCTGGAGTGTACCAGGGCCTGAAGCTTTCTTT.